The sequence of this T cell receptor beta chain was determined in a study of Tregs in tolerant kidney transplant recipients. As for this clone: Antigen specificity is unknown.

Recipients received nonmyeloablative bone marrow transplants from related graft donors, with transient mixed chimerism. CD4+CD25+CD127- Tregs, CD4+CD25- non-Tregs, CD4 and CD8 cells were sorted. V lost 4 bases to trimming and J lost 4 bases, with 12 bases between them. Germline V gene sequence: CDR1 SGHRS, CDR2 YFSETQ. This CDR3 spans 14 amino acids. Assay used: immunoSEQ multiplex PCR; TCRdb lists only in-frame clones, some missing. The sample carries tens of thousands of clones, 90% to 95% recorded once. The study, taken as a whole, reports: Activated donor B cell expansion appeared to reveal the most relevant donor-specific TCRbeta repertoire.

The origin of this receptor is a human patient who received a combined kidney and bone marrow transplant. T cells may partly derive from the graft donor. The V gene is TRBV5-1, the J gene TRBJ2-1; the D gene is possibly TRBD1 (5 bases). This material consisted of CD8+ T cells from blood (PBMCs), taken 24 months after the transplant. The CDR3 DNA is TGCGCCAGCAGCCGGACAACCCGATACAATGAGCAGTTCTTC. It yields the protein CASSRTTRYNEQFF.